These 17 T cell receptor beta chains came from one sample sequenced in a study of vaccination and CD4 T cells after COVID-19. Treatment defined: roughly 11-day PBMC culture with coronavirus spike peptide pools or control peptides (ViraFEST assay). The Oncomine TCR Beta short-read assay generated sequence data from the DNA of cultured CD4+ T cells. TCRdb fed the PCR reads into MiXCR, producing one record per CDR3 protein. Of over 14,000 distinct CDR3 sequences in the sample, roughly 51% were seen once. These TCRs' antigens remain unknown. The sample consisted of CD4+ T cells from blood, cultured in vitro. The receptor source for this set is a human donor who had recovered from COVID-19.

CDR3 bases: TGTGCCAGCAGCGCGACAGGGGGCACGAATGAGCAGTTCTTC. It encodes CASSATGGTNEQFF. The chain uses TRBV7-3 and TRBJ2-1, with TRBD1 identical over 10 bases. CDR3 length equals 14 residues. The trim removed 5 bases at V and 7 bases at J, leaving 5 bases unmatched. In germline, CDR1 is SGHTA, CDR2 FQGTGA.

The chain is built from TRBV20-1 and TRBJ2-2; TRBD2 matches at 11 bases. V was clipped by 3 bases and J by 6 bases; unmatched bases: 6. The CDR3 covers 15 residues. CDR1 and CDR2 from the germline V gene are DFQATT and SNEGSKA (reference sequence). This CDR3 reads CSASGSGGAAGELFF. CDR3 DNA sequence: TGCAGTGCTAGTGGTAGCGGGGGGGCCGCCGGGGAGCTGTTTTTT.

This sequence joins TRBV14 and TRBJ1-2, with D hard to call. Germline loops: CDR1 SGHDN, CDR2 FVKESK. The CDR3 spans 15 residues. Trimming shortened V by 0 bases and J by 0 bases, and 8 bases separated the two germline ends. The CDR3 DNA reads TGTGCCAGCAGCCAAGATGTGAGGACTAACTATGGCTACACCTTC. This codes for CASSQDVRTNYGYTF.

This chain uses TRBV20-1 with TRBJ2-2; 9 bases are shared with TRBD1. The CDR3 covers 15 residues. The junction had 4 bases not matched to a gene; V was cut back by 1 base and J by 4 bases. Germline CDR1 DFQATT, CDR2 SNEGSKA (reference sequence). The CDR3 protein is CSARATGGITGELFF. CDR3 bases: TGCAGTGCTAGAGCTACAGGGGGCATCACCGGGGAGCTGTTTTTT.

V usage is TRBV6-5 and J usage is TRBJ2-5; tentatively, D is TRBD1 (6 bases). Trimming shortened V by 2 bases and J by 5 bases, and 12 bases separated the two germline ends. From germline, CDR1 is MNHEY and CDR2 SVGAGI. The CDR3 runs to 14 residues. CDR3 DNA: TGTGCCAGCAGTTACGGGACATCGTGGGAGACCCAGTACTTC. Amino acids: CASSYGTSWETQYF.

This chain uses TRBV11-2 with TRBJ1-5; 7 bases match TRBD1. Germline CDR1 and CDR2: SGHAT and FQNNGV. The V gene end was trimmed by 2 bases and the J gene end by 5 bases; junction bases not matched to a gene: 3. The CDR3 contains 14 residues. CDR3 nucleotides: TGTGCCAGCAGCTTAAGGACAGGCCATCAGCCCCAGCATTTT. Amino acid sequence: CASSLRTGHQPQHF. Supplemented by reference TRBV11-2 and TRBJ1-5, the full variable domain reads EAGVAQSPRYKIIEKRQSVAFWCNPISGHATLYWYQQILGQGPKLLIQFQNNGVVDDSQLPKDRFSAERLKGVDSTLKIQPAKLEDSAVYLCASSLRTGHQPQHFGDGTRLSIL.

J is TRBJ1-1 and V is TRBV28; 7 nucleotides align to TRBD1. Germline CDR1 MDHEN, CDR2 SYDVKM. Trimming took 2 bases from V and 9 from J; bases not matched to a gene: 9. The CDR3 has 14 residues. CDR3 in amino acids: CASSLPGTAKQAFF. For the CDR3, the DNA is TGTGCCAGCAGTTTACCCGGGACAGCTAAACAAGCTTTCTTT.

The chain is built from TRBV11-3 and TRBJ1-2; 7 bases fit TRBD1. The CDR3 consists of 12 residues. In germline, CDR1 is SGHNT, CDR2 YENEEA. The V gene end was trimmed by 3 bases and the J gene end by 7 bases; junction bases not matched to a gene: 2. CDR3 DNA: TGTGCCAGCAGCTTGACAGGGATTGGCTACACCTTC. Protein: CASSLTGIGYTF.

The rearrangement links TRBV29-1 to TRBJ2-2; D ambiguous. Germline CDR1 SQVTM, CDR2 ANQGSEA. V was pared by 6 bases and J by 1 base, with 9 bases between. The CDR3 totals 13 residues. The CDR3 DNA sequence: TGCAGCGTCGGTCTCGGGAACACCGGGGAGCTGTTTTTT. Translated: CSVGLGNTGELFF.

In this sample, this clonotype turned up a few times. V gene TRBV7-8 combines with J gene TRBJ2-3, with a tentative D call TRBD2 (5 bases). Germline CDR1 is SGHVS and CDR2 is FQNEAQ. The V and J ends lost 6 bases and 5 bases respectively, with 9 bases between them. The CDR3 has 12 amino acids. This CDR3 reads CASRRGRDTQYF. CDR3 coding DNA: TGTGCCAGCAGGCGAGGGAGAGATACGCAGTATTTT.

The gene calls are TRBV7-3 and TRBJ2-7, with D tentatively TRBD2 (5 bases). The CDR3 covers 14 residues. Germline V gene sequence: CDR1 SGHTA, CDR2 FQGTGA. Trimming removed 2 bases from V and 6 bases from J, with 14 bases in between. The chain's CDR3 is CASSLEGGVGEQYF. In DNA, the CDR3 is TGTGCCAGCAGCTTAGAGGGTGGGGTTGGCGAGCAGTACTTC.

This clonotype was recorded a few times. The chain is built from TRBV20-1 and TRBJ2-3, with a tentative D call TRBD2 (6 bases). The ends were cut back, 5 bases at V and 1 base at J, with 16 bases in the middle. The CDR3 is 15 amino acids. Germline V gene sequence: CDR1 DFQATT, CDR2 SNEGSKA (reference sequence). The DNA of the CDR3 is TGCAGTGCTTTTCCAGCGGGTCGTCGCACAGATACGCAGTATTTT. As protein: CSAFPAGRRTDTQYF.

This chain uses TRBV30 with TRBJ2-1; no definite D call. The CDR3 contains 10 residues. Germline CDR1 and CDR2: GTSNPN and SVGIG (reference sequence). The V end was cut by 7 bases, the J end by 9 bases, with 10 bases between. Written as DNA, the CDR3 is TGTGCCTACTCTTGGGGTGAGCAGTTCTTC. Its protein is CAYSWGEQFF.

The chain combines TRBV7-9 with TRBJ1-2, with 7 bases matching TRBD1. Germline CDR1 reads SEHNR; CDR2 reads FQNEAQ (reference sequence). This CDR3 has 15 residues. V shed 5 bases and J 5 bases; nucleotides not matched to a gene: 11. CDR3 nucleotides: TGTGCCAGCAGCAACCGACAGGGACAAGGGTATGGCTACACCTTC. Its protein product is CASSNRQGQGYGYTF.

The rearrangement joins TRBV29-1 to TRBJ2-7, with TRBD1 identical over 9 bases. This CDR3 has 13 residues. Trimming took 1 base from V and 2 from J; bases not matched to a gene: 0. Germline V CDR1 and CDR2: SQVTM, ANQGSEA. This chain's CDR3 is CSVEGTGAYEQYF. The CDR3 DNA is TGCAGCGTTGAAGGGACAGGGGCCTACGAGCAGTACTTC.

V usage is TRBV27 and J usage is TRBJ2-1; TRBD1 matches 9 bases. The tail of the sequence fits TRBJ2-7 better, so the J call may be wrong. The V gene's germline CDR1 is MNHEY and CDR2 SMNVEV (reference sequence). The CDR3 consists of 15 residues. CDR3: CASSLTGTGTYEQYF. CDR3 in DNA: TGTGCCAGCAGTTTAACCGGGACAGGGACCTACGAGCAGTACTTC.

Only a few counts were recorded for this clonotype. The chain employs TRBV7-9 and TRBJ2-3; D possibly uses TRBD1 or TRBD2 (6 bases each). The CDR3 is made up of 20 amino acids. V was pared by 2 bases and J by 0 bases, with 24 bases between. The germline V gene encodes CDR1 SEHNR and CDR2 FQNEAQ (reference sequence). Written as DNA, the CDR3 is TGTGCCAGCAGCTTAATACGCGGGACATACCTCTTTACTAGCACAGATACGCAGTATTTT. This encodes CASSLIRGTYLFTSTDTQYF.